The rows below give T cell receptor beta chains drawn from one sample of a study of PD-1 blockade in mismatch repair-deficient tumors. Their recognized antigens are unknown. Measured with immunoSEQ multiplex PCR; TCRdb has only the in-frame clones, and not every one. The sample has roughly 14,000 clones; about nine tenths are singletons. Here the sequenced sample was cells cultured in vitro, taken from a patient treated with pembrolizumab. The receptors were gathered from an adult with mismatch repair-deficient cancer. Each CDR3 is given with its conserved first and last residue. D genes are given only for firm matches. A row's size may be missing; if present it is once, few, many or a size class.

clone_size d_call j_call v_call cdr3_nt cdr3_aa
- - TRBJ1-1 TRBV7-3 TGTGCCAGCAGCTTAGCTGGGGGACTTGAAGCTTTCTTT CASSLAGGLEAFF
- - TRBJ1-2 TRBV28 TGTGCCAGCAAGTACGGAGCCTTTAACTATGGCTACACCTTC CASKYGAFNYGYTF
- TRBD1 TRBJ1-3 TRBV11-2 TGTGCCAGCAGCTTAGTTGACAGGGGAAAAGGAAACACCATATATTTT CASSLVDRGKGNTIYF
- TRBD2 TRBJ2-1 TRBV6-5 TGTGCCAGCAGTCCCCGGGGAGGGGCGGGTAATGAGCAGTTCTTC CASSPRGGAGNEQFF
- TRBD1 TRBJ2-5 TRBV30 TGTGCCTGGAGTCCAGGGACAGGGCCCCAAGAGACCCAGTACTTC CAWSPGTGPQETQYF
- - TRBJ1-1 TRBV5-1 TGCGCCAGCAGCTTGGAGGGATTCGAAGCTTTCTTT CASSLEGFEAFF
- - TRBJ1-4 TRBV5-4 TGTGCCAGCAGCTTACGAGAGGGACTGCTAAATGAAAAACTGTTTTTT CASSLREGLLNEKLFF
- - TRBJ1-3 TRBV7-9 TGTGCCAGCAGCTTAGCCAGGGGTTCAGGAAACACCATATATTTT CASSLARGSGNTIYF
- - TRBJ2-7 TRBV5-1 TGCGCCAGCAGCTTGGACAGCCTCTACGAGCAGTACTTC CASSLDSLYEQYF
- TRBD2 TRBJ2-3 TRBV15 TGTGCCACCAGCAGAGATGTGGGGATCGCCGGGACTAGCGAAAAAAGTACGCAGTATTTT CATSRDVGIAGTSEKSTQYF
- TRBD2 TRBJ2-2 TRBV7-8 TGTGCCAGCAGCTTAGCGGCCAATGAGGGGAGGGTCATCGGGGAGCTGTTTTTT CASSLAANEGRVIGELFF
- TRBD1 TRBJ1-4 TRBV28 TGTGCCAGCAGTTCGGGGGGACAGCAGAATGAAAAACTGTTTTTT CASSSGGQQNEKLFF
once - TRBJ2-3 TRBV28 TGTGCCAGCAGTTTTACTTTACAGGGTGGTTATACGCAGTATTTT CASSFTLQGGYTQYF
- - TRBJ1-1 TRBV27 TGTGCCAGCAGTTTATCCTACAGGGAAAGGGGCACTGAAGCTTTCTTT CASSLSYRERGTEAFF
- - TRBJ2-5 TRBV4-1 TGCGCCAGCAGCGCCCCGAGGTGGGAGACCCAGTACTTC CASSAPRWETQYF
- - TRBJ2-3 TRBV30 TGTGCCTGGAGTGTCACGGGAGAGTCTTTAGGAGATACGCAGTATTTT CAWSVTGESLGDTQYF
- - TRBJ1-2 TRBV9 TGTGCCAGCAATCCGGGCTACCCTAACTATGGCTACACCTTC CASNPGYPNYGYTF
- TRBD1 TRBJ2-5 TRBV5-8 TGTGCCAGCAGCGTCCACAGGGGGATAGGCGAGACCCAGTACTTC CASSVHRGIGETQYF
- TRBD2 TRBJ2-3 TRBV7-8 TGTGCCAGCAGCTTAGTCCCTCGGGAGGGAGGTACGCAGTATTTT CASSLVPREGGTQYF
- TRBD1 TRBJ1-2 TRBV28 TGTGCCAGCAGTTTCCCAGGGGGCGACTATGGCTACACCTTC CASSFPGGDYGYTF
once TRBD2 TRBJ2-5 TRBV7-7 TGTGCCAGCAGCGCCGGGACTAGCGGGAGAAGGGGGTTCGTAGAGACCCAGTACTTC CASSAGTSGRRGFVETQYF
- - TRBJ2-7 TRBV5-4 TGTGCCAGCAGCGAGGGACTCGAGACGTACGAGCAGTACTTC CASSEGLETYEQYF
- - TRBJ2-3 TRBV11-2 TGTGCCAGCAGCTTAGAAAACACAGATACGCAGTATTTT CASSLENTDTQYF
- - TRBJ2-1 TRBV5-1 TGCGCCAGCAGCCTCGATGGAGGATGGAATGAGCAGTTCTTC CASSLDGGWNEQFF
- - TRBJ2-1 TRBV18 TGTGCCAGCTCACCGGAGCGACAGTCCGTTCCATTCGAGCAGTTCTTC CASSPERQSVPFEQFF
- - TRBJ1-1 TRBV15 TGTGCCACCAGCAGTGGAGGGGGCACTGAAGCTTTCTTT CATSSGGGTEAFF
- - TRBJ1-2 TRBV9 TGTGCCAGCTCTCAGGAGGCGAATTATGGCTACACCTTC CASSQEANYGYTF
- - TRBJ2-7 TRBV18 TGTGCCAGCTCCCGCGGCTCGGGGTACGAGCAGTACTTC CASSRGSGYEQYF
- TRBD2 TRBJ2-1 TRBV18 TGTGCCAGCTCACCGCGAACTAGCGGGAAAGGGAATGAGCAGTTCTTC CASSPRTSGKGNEQFF
- TRBD1 TRBJ1-1 TRBV6-5 TGTGCCAGCACCAGGACAGGGGGTCGGGGCACTGAAGCTTTCTTT CASTRTGGRGTEAFF
- TRBD1 TRBJ1-2 TRBV28 TGTGCCAGCAGTTTACCCAGGGGGTATGGCTACACCTTC CASSLPRGYGYTF
- - TRBJ1-3 TRBV9 TGTGCCAGCAGCGAGGGGAGACGTCGGGGAAACACCATATATTTT CASSEGRRRGNTIYF
- TRBD2 TRBJ2-7 TRBV9 TGTGCCAGCAGCGTAGGGCTAGCGGGAGCCGAGCAGTACTTC CASSVGLAGAEQYF
- TRBD2 TRBJ2-3 TRBV11-3 TGTGCCAGCAGCTCCCGCCTAGCGGGAAGCACAGATACGCAGTATTTT CASSSRLAGSTDTQYF
- - TRBJ2-3 TRBV18 TGTGCCAGCTCACCGGGCAGGGGCGAGACAGATACGCAGTATTTT CASSPGRGETDTQYF
few TRBD1 TRBJ1-5 TRBV2 TGTGCCAGCAGTCCCGACAGGGCGGTAGGGCCCCAGCATTTT CASSPDRAVGPQHF
- - TRBJ2-1 TRBV7-7 TGTGCCAGCAGCCATAGCCGGTCAGGAATGAATGAGCAGTTCTTC CASSHSRSGMNEQFF
- TRBD2 TRBJ2-2 TRBV9 TGTGCCAGCAGCGTAGGGGGACTAGCGGGAGGGGAGCTGTTTTTT CASSVGGLAGGELFF
few - TRBJ1-2 TRBV19 TGTGCCAGTAGTATCCTCGCAGGTCATGGCTACACCTTC CASSILAGHGYTF
- - TRBJ1-1 TRBV5-1 TGCGCCAGCAGCCGCTATGACTCCCTAGGGAACACTGAAGCTTTCTTT CASSRYDSLGNTEAFF
- - TRBJ2-7 TRBV18 TGTGCCAGCTCACCACCGGGAGCTTACGAGCAGTACTTC CASSPPGAYEQYF
- TRBD2 TRBJ2-1 TRBV6-5 TGTGCCAGCAGTTACTCGAAAGCGGGAGGGCCGAGCAAGCAGTTCTTC CASSYSKAGGPSKQFF
- TRBD2 TRBJ2-3 TRBV10-3 TGTGCCACGGAAGCGGGAGTCGGCACAGATACGCAGTATTTT CATEAGVGTDTQYF
- TRBD1 TRBJ2-1 TRBV9 TGTGCCAGCAGCGTAGATCCGACAGGGGGGCGAGGCAATGAGCAGTTCTTC CASSVDPTGGRGNEQFF
- - TRBJ1-1 TRBV5-6 TGTGCCAGCAGTATTACAGGACTGAACACTGAAGCTTTCTTT CASSITGLNTEAFF
few - TRBJ1-2 TRBV5-8 TGTGCCAGCAGCTTGGGAGGGGCGTTCTTGGTCACCTTC CASSLGGAFLVTF
- - TRBJ2-3 TRBV6-5 TGTGCCAGCAGTTACTCCGGGGGAGTAGTAGATACGCAGTATTTT CASSYSGGVVDTQYF
medium-sized TRBD2 TRBJ2-3 TRBV30 TGTGCCTCCCCACTAGCGGGAGTCACAGATACGCAGTATTTT CASPLAGVTDTQYF
- - TRBJ1-2 TRBV6-1 TGTGCCAGCAGTGTCGGGGGAAACTATGGCTACACCTTC CASSVGGNYGYTF
- TRBD2 TRBJ2-1 TRBV6-6 TGTGCCACCAACCCCCGGACTAGCGTCTACAATGAGCAGTTCTTC CATNPRTSVYNEQFF
- TRBD2 TRBJ2-7 TRBV6-5 TGTGCCAGCAGTTACAAGAGCGGGAGGCACCCCTACGAGCAGTACTTC CASSYKSGRHPYEQYF
- TRBD1 TRBJ2-6 TRBV19 TGTGCCAGTAGTATGGGGACAGGGAACTCTGGGGCCAACGTCCTGACTTTC CASSMGTGNSGANVLTF
- TRBD2 TRBJ2-7 TRBV27 TGTGCCAGCAAATTCTCTAGCGGGAGGAGTTACGAGCAGTACTTC CASKFSSGRSYEQYF
once - TRBJ1-5 TRBV7-8 TGTGCCAGCAGCCCGAGGGAGACAGGACTCAATCAGCCCCAGCATTTT CASSPRETGLNQPQHF
- - TRBJ1-6 TRBV7-8 TGTGCCAGCAGCTTAGAAAGTGGCAGCCCGGGTAATTCACCCCTCCACTTT CASSLESGSPGNSPLHF
- - TRBJ1-3 TRBV7-9 TGTGCCAGCAGCTTTTCCGGGGCGGGAAACACCATATATTTT CASSFSGAGNTIYF